The sequence of this TCR beta chain was determined in a study of T cells in Graves' hyperthyroidism and ophthalmopathy. Whole-study context: Blood from the periphery was taken at initial diagnosis, before any treatment. Notes on the study in general: Ophthalmopathy could be told apart from stable hyperthyroidism with a 13 V-J model.

The V gene end was trimmed by 5 bases and the J gene end by 2 bases; junction bases not matched to a gene: 9. CDR3 length: 16 amino acids. Germline V CDR1 and CDR2: SGHRS, YFSETQ. This clonotype occurred once. Its matching antigen is unknown. The hyperthyroidism was newly diagnosed and had lasted under 2 months; the patients were aged 18 to 65. Clinical symptoms, serum thyroxine, TRAb, thyroid ultrasound and orbital computed tomography informed diagnoses. Amplification yielded TCR beta CDR3 regions, with RNA transcripts as the source. HTBI primers were the set used in a first-round RT-PCR of the TCR CDR3. MiXCR, run by TCRdb on the multiplex PCR reads, gives a single entry per CDR3 protein. Among about 300,000 distinct CDR3 sequences listed, 10% to 15% were seen once.

This chain connects TRBV5-1 to TRBJ2-3, with 9 bases fitting TRBD1. Sequenced material: blood. The source of this sequence is a woman under 40 with Graves' hyperthyroidism that later progressed to Graves' ophthalmopathy. The CDR3 sequence: CASSTSGQGNTDTQYF. The CDR3 nucleotides are TGCGCCAGCAGTACGTCAGGACAGGGGAACACAGATACGCAGTATTTT.